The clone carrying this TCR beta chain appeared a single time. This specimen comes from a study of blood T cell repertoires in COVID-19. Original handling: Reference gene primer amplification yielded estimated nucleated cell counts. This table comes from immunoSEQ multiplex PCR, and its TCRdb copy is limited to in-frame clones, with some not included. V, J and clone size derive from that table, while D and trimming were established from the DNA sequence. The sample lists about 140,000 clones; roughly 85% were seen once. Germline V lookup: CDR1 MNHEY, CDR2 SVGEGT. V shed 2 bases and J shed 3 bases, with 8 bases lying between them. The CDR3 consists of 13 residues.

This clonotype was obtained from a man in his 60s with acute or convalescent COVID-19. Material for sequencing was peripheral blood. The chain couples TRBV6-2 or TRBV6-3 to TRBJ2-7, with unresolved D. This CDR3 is CASSYDESYEQYF. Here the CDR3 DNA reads TGTGCCAGCAGTTACGATGAGAGCTACGAGCAGTACTTC.